This record covers a single TCR beta chain. This sample is drawn from a study of blood T cell repertoires in COVID-19. Overall study: Material from acute and convalescent COVID-19 was sourced from the United States, Italy and Spain. From T cells, B-cell-depleted T cells, or PBMCs came the material, which was cDNA or gDNA.

Per the authors' pipeline: Cell counts per sample came from amplifying reference gene primers. Repertoires were generated with immunoSEQ multiplex PCR, while TCRdb's copy carries only in-frame clones and drops some. The DNA was the basis for D and trimming; V, J and clone size are from that table. The sample consists of 200,000 to 250,000 clones, approximately 91% of them appearing once. With V trimmed by 3 bases and J by 6 bases, 4 bases remained unmatched. CDR3 size: 13 residues. Per the germline V gene, CDR1 is SGHRS and CDR2 is YFSETQ. Specimen: peripheral blood. The receptor was derived from a man aged 55 to 70 who had recovered from COVID-19. The chain couples TRBV5-1 to TRBJ2-3, with 7 bases matching TRBD2. This CDR3 reads CASSSAGVDTQYF. The CDR3 DNA sequence: TGCGCCAGCAGCTCGGCGGGGGTGGATACGCAGTATTTT.